The 21 T cell receptor beta chains below all came from one sample that was sequenced in a study of blood T cells in healthy people across ages. A sample-barcoded 5' primer and a J-beta primer mix were used in a second PCR of roughly 7 to 12 cycles. Using its own MiXCR run on the 5' RACE reads, TCRdb lists one record per CDR3 protein. The sample shows some 710,000 distinct CDR3 sequences, around a fifth of them seen only once. The sequencing sample was made of blood. The receptors stem from a man in his 70s in good health.

V is TRBV6-2 or TRBV6-3 and J is TRBJ2-7; perhaps TRBD1 as D (6 bases). The CDR3 totals 13 residues. The germline CDR1 and CDR2 sequences are MNHEY and SVGEGT. V lost 5 bases, J lost 4 bases, and 12 bases lay in between. The DNA for the CDR3 is TGTGCCAGCAGTCTAAAACAGGGTTACGAGCAGTACGTC. Translated, it gives CASSLKQGYEQYV.

This clonotype has just a few counts. This sequence joins TRBV7-9 and TRBJ2-1; D gene ambiguous. Between the trimmed V and J ends, which lost 7 bases and 4 bases, there was a span of 11 bases. CDR1 and CDR2 (germline): SEHNR, FQNEAQ (reference sequence). This CDR3 is 13 amino acids long. CDR3 in amino acids: CASTILGYNEQFF. In DNA, the CDR3 is TGTGCCAGCACCATCTTAGGATACAATGAGCAGTTCTTC.

This clonotype was detected ten times or more. At one boundary the junction diverges from the germline segment, which might be a read error. The CDR3 nucleotides are TGTGCCAGCAGTTTAGGACAGTTCAATTCACCCCTCCACTTT. Translation gives CASSLGQFNSPLHF. The V and J genes are TRBV7-6 and TRBJ1-6; the D gene is possibly TRBD1 (6 bases). Germline CDR1 SGHVS, CDR2 FNYEAQ. This CDR3 contains 14 residues.

DNA of the CDR3: TGTGCCAGCAGCTTAGAACCCGCAGATACGCAGTATTTT. This codes for CASSLEPADTQYF. V usage is TRBV7-2 and J usage is TRBJ2-3; D not resolved. Trimming left V 1 base short and J 4 bases short, with 6 bases between. The CDR3 has 13 amino acids. Germline assignment: CDR1 SGHTA and CDR2 FQGNSA.

The table lists this clonotype with many counts. The J gene is TRBJ2-5, the V gene TRBV6-5, with D unclear. CDR1 is MNHEY, CDR2 SVGAGI, per germline. Trimming took off 5 bases at V and 2 bases at J, with 9 bases between the two ends. The CDR3 spans 13 residues. This CDR3 is CASSKGHQETQYF. The DNA of the CDR3 is TGTGCCAGCAGTAAGGGCCATCAAGAGACCCAGTACTTC.

In its sample, this clonotype was seen a few times. This sequence joins TRBV6-5 and TRBJ2-5; D not resolved. Near its end, the DNA agrees better with TRBJ2-7, so the J call may be wrong. Germline loops: CDR1 MNHEY, CDR2 SVGAGI. The CDR3 extends over 11 amino acids. CDR3 protein: CATGSVYEQYF. The CDR3 bases are TGTGCCACCGGAAGTGTCTACGAGCAGTACTTC.

The rearrangement joins TRBV12-3 or TRBV12-4 to TRBJ2-3; TRBD2 is a possible D gene (6 bases). Trimming left V 5 bases short and J 7 bases short, with 22 bases between. The CDR3 is 16 amino acids. The CDR3 DNA sequence: TGTGCCAGCAGTGGGGTGGGGCGGGGCGTTAGGAATACGCAGTATTTT. It yields the protein CASSGVGRGVRNTQYF.

This chain joins TRBV6-2 or TRBV6-3 and TRBJ2-7, with 10 bases that match TRBD2. The J call may be wrong; the DNA end is better matched by TRBJ2-1. The CDR3 totals 18 residues. CDR1 MNHEY and CDR2 SVGEGT come from the germline V gene. Here the CDR3 DNA reads TGTGCCAGCAGTTACTCGAAGGCGGGACTAGCGAGCTACAATGAGCAGTTCTTC. This gives the protein CASSYSKAGLASYNEQFF.

This clonotype was seen ten or more times. The genes are TRBV10-3 and TRBJ2-1; possibly TRBD2 for D (5 bases). CDR1 and CDR2 (germline): ENHRY, SYGVKD. Trimming cost V 3 bases and J 3 bases, with 9 bases left between them. The length of the CDR3 is 14 residues. CDR3 nucleotide sequence: TGTGCCATCAGTGACTACCGGGACTACAATGAGCAGTTCTTC. It codes for CAISDYRDYNEQFF.

The J gene is TRBJ2-1, the V gene TRBV9; 10 bases align to TRBD2. The CDR3 covers 16 residues. J was trimmed by 3 bases and V by 2 bases; bases with no gene match: 5. Germline-derived CDR1 and CDR2 are SGDLS and YYNGEE. The CDR3 DNA reads as TGTGCCAGCAGCGTTACTAGCGGGAACCACTACAATGAGCAGTTCTTC. Translation gives CASSVTSGNHYNEQFF.

This clonotype was detected only a few times. The chain has TRBV11-3 and TRBJ2-5, with D possibly TRBD2 on 6 matching bases. The end of the DNA is better explained by TRBJ2-1, so the J call may be wrong. Germline V CDR1 and CDR2: SGHNT, YENEEA. The length of the CDR3 is 15 residues. CDR3 coding DNA: TGTGCCAGCAGCTTAGTGGGCGGGGCGGTAAATGAGCAGTTCTTC. Translating gives CASSLVGGAVNEQFF.

This clonotype occurred many times. V gene TRBV30 combines with J gene TRBJ2-2, with TRBD2 identical over 7 bases. Germline lookup yields CDR1 GTSNPN and CDR2 SVGIG (reference sequence). Trimming took 5 bases from V and 2 from J; bases not matched to a gene: 5. The CDR3 totals 14 residues. In nucleotides, the CDR3 is TGTGCCTGGGCTAGACTAGCCAACACCGGGGAGCTGTTTTTT. This encodes CAWARLANTGELFF. Filled out from reference TRBV30 and TRBJ2-2, the complete variable domain reads SQTIHQWPATLVQPVGSPLSLECTVEGTSNPNLYWYRQAAGRGLQLLFYSVGIGQISSEVPQNLSASRPQDRQFILSSKKLLLSDSGFYLCAWARLANTGELFFGEGSRLTVL.

V is TRBV7-2 and J is TRBJ2-7, with D tentatively TRBD1 or TRBD2 (6 bases each). The J call is uncertain, as TRBJ2-1 better fits the DNA end. Germline loops: CDR1 SGHTA, CDR2 FQGNSA. The CDR3 covers 17 residues. The CDR3 spells CASSLRGGSVQSNEQFF. In DNA, the CDR3 is TGTGCCAGCAGCTTAAGAGGGGGGTCTGTCCAGTCCAATGAGCAGTTCTTC.

The V call is TRBV7-6, the J call TRBJ2-1; D unresolved. Germline V gene lookup returns CDR1 SGHVS and CDR2 FNYEAQ. This CDR3 is built from 12 residues. V lost 7 bases, J lost 4 bases, and 8 bases lay in between. CDR3 protein: CASNAPYNEQFF. The CDR3 DNA is TGTGCCAGCAACGCTCCTTACAATGAGCAGTTCTTC.

The CDR3 DNA sequence: TGTGCCAGCAGCGTCATAGCGGTCTCCTACGAGCAGTACTTC. Amino acid sequence: CASSVIAVSYEQYF. The chain is built from TRBV7-2 and TRBJ2-7; possibly TRBD2 for D (6 bases). Germline values: CDR1 SGHTA, CDR2 FQGNSA. The germline V and J ends were trimmed by 5 bases and 0 bases, with 11 bases remaining between them. The CDR3 spans 14 residues.

The sample holds one count of this clonotype. Germline is not matched at one junction end, which may reflect a read error. The CDR3 region is CASSYPNTIYF. The CDR3, as DNA: TGCGCCAGCAGTTATCCAAACACCATATATTTT. The chain couples TRBV12-3 or TRBV12-4 to TRBJ1-3, with D hard to call. This CDR3 has 11 residues.

V and J are TRBV11-2 and TRBJ2-1, with D unclear. The CDR3 totals 15 residues. The germline V gene has CDR1 SGHAT and CDR2 FQNNGV. V lost 1 base to trimming and J lost 4 bases, with 11 bases between them. As DNA, the CDR3 is TGTGCCAGCAGCTTAGTCCATGGTGCATACAATGAGCAGTTCTTC. Translating gives CASSLVHGAYNEQFF.

This clonotype was picked up a small number of times. The chain joins TRBV5-1 to TRBJ2-5; no reliable D call. The length of the CDR3 is 15 residues. CDR1 and CDR2 (germline): SGHRS, YFSETQ. The V end lost 0 bases, the J end lost 4 bases, and 13 bases lay between the germline ends. The CDR3 DNA reads as TGCGCCAGCAGCTTGGTTATGGGGTCATCAGAGACCCAGTACTTC. Translation gives CASSLVMGSSETQYF.

The rearrangement uses TRBV20-1 and TRBJ2-3; 7 positions match TRBD2. The V gene's germline CDR1 is DFQATT and CDR2 SNEGSKA (reference sequence). This CDR3 is built from 15 residues. The junction had 9 bases not matched to a gene; V was cut back by 5 bases and J by 1 base. CDR3 nucleotide sequence: TGCAGTGCTGCTCTAGCGGCCGTTCGCACAGATACGCAGTATTTT. It translates to CSAALAAVRTDTQYF.

This clonotype was picked up a small number of times. This chain joins TRBV5-1 and TRBJ2-5; TRBD1 is a possible D gene (6 bases). The J call may be mistaken, given a closer DNA end match to TRBJ2-1. Germline V lookup: CDR1 SGHRS, CDR2 YFSETQ. The CDR3 totals 15 residues. Written as DNA, the CDR3 is TGCGCCAGCAGCCCAGGGGTTTGGAATAACAATGAGCAGTTCTTC. It encodes CASSPGVWNNNEQFF.

The V and J genes are TRBV5-1 and TRBJ1-4, with no clear D. The V end was cut by 3 bases, the J end by 3 bases, with 15 bases between. CDR1 and CDR2 (germline): SGHRS, YFSETQ. The CDR3 is 16 amino acids. CDR3 sequence: CASSSAPARANEKLFF. DNA of the CDR3: TGCGCCAGCAGCTCGGCCCCGGCGAGGGCTAATGAAAAACTGTTTTTT.